Reported below is one TCR beta chain. These data are taken from a study of T cells after posttransplantation cyclophosphamide. Produced via immunoSEQ multiplex PCR; TCRdb's table is partial and in-frame only. The sample includes about 47,000 clones, around 94% of them seen just once. This CDR3 contains 15 residues. V dropped 4 bases and J dropped 6; count of bases not matched to a gene: 7. Per the germline V gene, CDR1 is MDHEN and CDR2 is SYDVKM. Input material: PBMCs. The origin of this receptor is a woman aged 45 to 65 in good health and a related stem cell transplant donor. V gene TRBV28 combines with J gene TRBJ2-7; TRBD2 agrees at 12 bases. The CDR3 here is CASSSRTSGIGEQYF. CDR3 DNA: TGTGCCAGCAGTTCAAGGACTAGCGGGATAGGCGAGCAGTACTTC.